One sample yielded the 27 T cell receptor beta chains listed below, sequenced in a study of OX40 agonist ivuxolimab in advanced cancers. Assay: immunoSEQ multiplex PCR; the TCRdb copy retains only in-frame clones and omits some. Among nearly 85,000 clones listed, 80% to 90% were seen once. This specimen was CD4+ or CD8+ T cells sorted from blood, taken in a trial of the OX40 agonist ivuxolimab. These receptors were taken from an adult with an advanced solid tumor such as melanoma, head and neck, liver or kidney cancer.

The chain employs TRBV29-1 and TRBJ1-1; D remains unclear. The germline V and J ends were trimmed by 4 bases and 3 bases, with 15 bases remaining between them. Germline lookup yields CDR1 SQVTM and CDR2 ANQGSEA. The CDR3 sequence is 14 residues long. CDR3 residues: CSVGPVGADTEAFF. For the CDR3, the DNA is TGCAGCGTTGGTCCTGTCGGAGCGGACACTGAAGCTTTCTTT.

This chain links TRBV30 with TRBJ2-3; 13 bases line up with TRBD2. Trimming cost V 0 bases and J 2 bases; bases outside gene matches: 5. CDR3 length: 17 amino acids. Germline values: CDR1 GTSNPN, CDR2 SVGIG (reference sequence). CDR3 sequence: CAWSVGLAGVVTDTQYF. For the CDR3, the DNA is TGTGCCTGGAGTGTAGGACTAGCGGGGGTTGTCACAGATACGCAGTATTTT.

The rearrangement joins TRBV5-1 to TRBJ2-7, with TRBD2 matching over 8 bases. Germline assignment: CDR1 SGHRS and CDR2 YFSETQ. This CDR3 spans 11 amino acids. After removal of 4 bases from V and 6 bases from J, the junction contained 0 bases not matched to a gene. DNA of the CDR3: TGCGCCAGCAGCCGGGAGGGCGAGCAGTACTTC. Translating gives CASSREGEQYF. Supplemented by reference TRBV5-1 and TRBJ2-7, the full variable domain reads KAGVTQTPRYLIKTRGQQVTLSCSPISGHRSVSWYQQTPGQGLQFLFEYFSETQRNKGNFPGRFSGRQFSNSRSEMNVSTLELGDSALYLCASSREGEQYFGPGTRLTVT.

Here the CDR3 DNA reads TGTGCCAGCAGTGAAGCTCTGGGAGGGGGCACAGATACGCAGTATTTT. It codes for CASSEALGGGTDTQYF. The V gene is TRBV2, the J gene TRBJ2-3; 7 bases agree with TRBD2. The V gene end was trimmed by 0 bases and the J gene end by 1 base; junction bases not matched to a gene: 4. Per the germline V gene, CDR1 is SNHLY and CDR2 is FYNNEI. This CDR3 has 16 amino acids.

The chain recombines TRBV5-1 with TRBJ2-1; D ambiguous. V was shortened by 2 bases and J by 0 bases, with 9 bases between the two germline ends. The CDR3 spans 15 residues. Germline CDR1 is SGHRS and CDR2 is YFSETQ. This chain's CDR3 is CASSFSASSYNEQFF. CDR3 coding DNA: TGCGCCAGCAGCTTCTCAGCCAGCTCCTACAATGAGCAGTTCTTC.

The chain links TRBV30 to TRBJ1-4; D unresolved. The CDR3 consists of 16 residues. Trimming removed 2 bases at V and 6 bases at J, with 19 bases between. From germline, CDR1 is GTSNPN and CDR2 SVGIG (reference sequence). Here the CDR3 DNA reads TGTGCCTGGAGTTTCCTCGGAGGGCGGGGTGATGAAAAACTGTTTTTT. Translation: CAWSFLGGRGDEKLFF.

The rearrangement joins TRBV7-9 to TRBJ2-3, with D perhaps matching TRBD1 or TRBD2 (5 bases each). Germline CDR1 reads SEHNR; CDR2 reads FQNEAQ (reference sequence). CDR3 size: 15 residues. The V and J ends lost 3 bases and 2 bases respectively, with 12 bases between them. The CDR3 DNA reads TGTGCCAGCAGCTTCTCCTCGGGGCCCACAGATACGCAGTATTTT. Translated: CASSFSSGPTDTQYF. The full variable domain, with the rest looked up from reference TRBV7-9 and TRBJ2-3, is DTGVSQNPRHKITKRGQNVTFRCDPISEHNRLYWYRQTLGQGPEFLTYFQNEAQLEKSRLLSDRFSAERPKGSFSTLEIQRTEQGDSAMYLCASSFSSGPTDTQYFGPGTRLTVL.

The chain combines TRBV4-3 with TRBJ2-3, with D perhaps matching TRBD2 (7 bases). CDR3 length: 18 residues. Germline V gene sequence: CDR1 LGHNA, CDR2 YSLEER. V was cut by 1 base and J by 4 bases, with 21 bases left in between. CDR3 in DNA: TGCGCCAGCAGCCAAGGACTTCTGAGGGGGGGGCCCGCAGATACGCAGTATTTT. It yields the protein CASSQGLLRGGPADTQYF.

The chain couples TRBV28 to TRBJ1-5; D call uncertain. The CDR3 length is 16 residues. CDR1 and CDR2 from the germline V gene are MDHEN and SYDVKM. The V gene lost 3 bases and the J gene lost 2 bases, with 14 bases spanning the gap. The CDR3 coding sequence is TGTGCCAGCAGTTTTTCATTCCTCGGGGGCAATCAGCCCCAGCATTTT. Its protein is CASSFSFLGGNQPQHF.

The V gene is TRBV7-2, the J gene TRBJ2-7; D unresolved. V lost 0 bases to trimming and J lost 1 base, with 10 bases between them. The CDR3 sequence is 15 residues long. Germline assignment: CDR1 SGHTA and CDR2 FQGNSA. CDR3 protein: CASSLAAPGSYEQYF. In DNA form, the CDR3 reads TGTGCCAGCAGCTTAGCGGCCCCAGGTTCCTACGAGCAGTACTTC.

The V call is TRBV6-4, the J call TRBJ2-3; TRBD1 is a possible D gene (5 bases). V was trimmed by 8 bases and J by 1 base, leaving 16 bases between them. Germline V gives CDR1 MRHNA, CDR2 SNTAGT. The CDR3 is made up of 15 amino acids. In DNA, the CDR3 is TGTGCCAGCCCCAATACAGGATCAGGCACAGATACGCAGTATTTT. Its protein product is CASPNTGSGTDTQYF.

The rearrangement joins TRBV9 to TRBJ2-2; 7 bases fit TRBD1. The germline V gene has CDR1 SGDLS and CDR2 YYNGEE. The CDR3 covers 16 residues. The ends lost 4 bases at V and 5 bases at J; junction bases unmatched: 11. CDR3 in DNA: TGTGCCAGCAGCCACCGACCGGGACAGATAACCGGGGAGCTGTTTTTT. As protein: CASSHRPGQITGELFF.

The chain links TRBV5-1 to TRBJ2-5; D ambiguous. Germline V gene data show CDR1 as SGHRS and CDR2 as YFSETQ. This CDR3 is 15 amino acids long. V lost 1 base, J lost 1 base, and 11 bases lay in between. CDR3 loop: CASSLIFNPQETQYF. The CDR3 region has the DNA TGCGCCAGCAGCTTGATATTCAACCCCCAAGAGACCCAGTACTTC.

J is TRBJ1-3 and V is TRBV19; D is undetermined. The CDR3 has 14 amino acids. Germline lookup yields CDR1 LNHDA and CDR2 SQIVND (reference sequence). V was shortened by 1 base and J by 0 bases, with 4 bases between the two germline ends. The CDR3 loop reads CASSIVRSGNTIYF. The CDR3 DNA is TGTGCCAGTAGTATAGTTCGCTCTGGAAACACCATATATTTT. Looking up the rest from reference TRBV19 and TRBJ1-3 gives the full variable domain: DGGITQSPKYLFRKEGQNVTLSCEQNLNHDAMYWYRQDPGQGLRLIYYSQIVNDFQKGDIAEGYSVSREKKESFPLTVTSAQKNPTAFYLCASSIVRSGNTIYFGEGSWLTVV.

The chain carries TRBV5-4 and TRBJ2-2; a possible D gene is TRBD2 (5 bases). CDR1 SGHNT and CDR2 YYREEE come from the germline V gene (reference sequence). V was pared by 1 base and J by 1 base, with 14 bases between. This CDR3 spans 17 amino acids. CDR3 in DNA: TGTGCCAGCAGCTTGACCGGTGGACGGGAGAACACCGGGGAGCTGTTTTTT. Its protein is CASSLTGGRENTGELFF.

The chain couples TRBV30 to TRBJ2-7; no clear D gene. The CDR3 loop spans 13 amino acids. Trimming took 2 bases from V and 3 from J, leaving 11 bases between them. The germline V gene encodes CDR1 GTSNPN and CDR2 SVGIG (reference sequence). The CDR3 loop reads CAWSKNLLYEQYF. The CDR3 bases are TGTGCCTGGAGTAAAAACCTCCTCTACGAGCAGTACTTC. The entire variable domain, with the rest obtained from reference TRBV30 and TRBJ2-7, is as follows: SQTIHQWPATLVQPVGSPLSLECTVEGTSNPNLYWYRQAAGRGLQLLFYSVGIGQISSEVPQNLSASRPQDRQFILSSKKLLLSDSGFYLCAWSKNLLYEQYFGPGTRLTVT.

The chain uses TRBV9 and TRBJ1-4; tentative D call: TRBD1 (5 bases). The CDR3 is 14 amino acids. CDR1 and CDR2 from the germline V gene are SGDLS and YYNGEE. V lost 1 base and J lost 7, with 11 bases in between. The CDR3 sequence: CASSVRGEGEKLFF. The DNA of the CDR3 is TGTGCCAGCAGCGTAAGGGGTGAGGGTGAAAAACTGTTTTTT.

This chain joins TRBV19 and TRBJ1-4; D may be TRBD1 (5 bases). Trimming pared 4 bases from V and 0 bases from J, leaving 6 bases between. Germline CDR1 and CDR2: LNHDA and SQIVND (reference sequence). The length of the CDR3 is 14 residues. In nucleotides, the CDR3 is TGTGCCAGTAGTAACAGGCCAACTAATGAAAAACTGTTTTTT. Translated, it gives CASSNRPTNEKLFF.

The chain links TRBV6-5 to TRBJ1-4, with 9 bases matching TRBD1. This CDR3 comprises 15 residues. V lost 6 bases, J lost 4 bases, and 6 bases stayed unmatched. The germline gives CDR1 MNHEY, CDR2 SVGAGI. The CDR3 DNA reads as TGTGCCAGCAGATGGACAGGGGAGGATAATGAAAAACTGTTTTTT. Translation gives CASRWTGEDNEKLFF.

The CDR3: CASSLVPDSAGNEQYF. The CDR3 DNA is TGCGCCAGCAGCTTGGTCCCGGACAGCGCAGGGAACGAGCAGTACTTC. The genes are TRBV5-1 and TRBJ2-5; weak D call: TRBD1 (6 bases). The J call is uncertain, as TRBJ2-7 better fits the DNA end. The CDR3 covers 16 residues. The germline V gene encodes CDR1 SGHRS and CDR2 YFSETQ.

The chain joins TRBV6-1 to TRBJ2-7; D not certain. Germline CDR1 reads MNHNS; CDR2 reads SASEGT. CDR3 length: 11 residues. V was trimmed by 4 bases and J by 7 bases, leaving 8 bases between them. The CDR3 DNA reads TGTGCCAGCAGTGCCCGAAGGGAGCAGTACTTC. Translation: CASSARREQYF.

This chain's CDR3 is CASSPGGVQETQYF. CDR3 sequence (DNA): TGTGCCAGTAGTCCCGGTGGGGTCCAAGAGACCCAGTACTTC. The chain combines TRBV19 with TRBJ2-5; D unclear. This CDR3 comprises 14 residues. The V end was cut by 5 bases, the J end by 1 base, with 11 bases between. Germline CDR1 reads LNHDA; CDR2 reads SQIVND (reference sequence).

This chain links TRBV29-1 with TRBJ1-1, with 7 bases identical to TRBD1. The CDR3 is 17 amino acids. V was pared by 7 bases and J by 1 base, with 18 bases of the junction left unmatched. Germline values: CDR1 SQVTM, CDR2 ANQGSEA. CDR3 nucleotide sequence: TGCAGCGCCGAACAGTTACAGGGGTTGACATGGAACACTGAAGCTTTCTTT. It specifies CSAEQLQGLTWNTEAFF.

The count of this clone is one. The chain recombines TRBV5-1 with TRBJ2-5; the D is unclear. The CDR3 consists of 16 residues. Germline CDR1 SGHRS, CDR2 YFSETQ. V was clipped by 4 bases and J by 1 base, with 17 bases between them. CDR3 bases: TGCGCCAGCAGCCGTGCCGGTTGGTCAGTCCAAGAGACCCAGTACTTC. This gives the protein CASSRAGWSVQETQYF. Full variable domain (missing parts from reference TRBV5-1 and TRBJ2-5): KAGVTQTPRYLIKTRGQQVTLSCSPISGHRSVSWYQQTPGQGLQFLFEYFSETQRNKGNFPGRFSGRQFSNSRSEMNVSTLELGDSALYLCASSRAGWSVQETQYFGPGTRLLVL.

The rearrangement uses TRBV19 and TRBJ1-5; tentative D call: TRBD1 (5 bases). V was clipped by 7 bases and J by 0 bases, with 10 bases between them. The CDR3 extends over 14 amino acids. Germline values: CDR1 LNHDA, CDR2 SQIVND (reference sequence). The CDR3 reads CASKTGGSNQPQHF. The DNA of the CDR3 is TGTGCCAGTAAGACGGGGGGTAGCAATCAGCCCCAGCATTTT.

The chain combines TRBV14 with TRBJ1-3; D unresolved. V lost 2 bases and J 4 bases, leaving 12 bases between the germline ends. The germline gives CDR1 SGHDN, CDR2 FVKESK. There are 15 residues in the CDR3. The CDR3 DNA reads as TGTGCCAGCAGCCAAAGCGACGGAGTCGGAAACACCATATATTTT. It yields the protein CASSQSDGVGNTIYF.

The V gene is TRBV21-1, the J gene TRBJ2-7; whether TRBD1, the table's D call, matches the DNA was not checked. TRBV21-1 constitutes a pseudogene. CDR3 length: 13 amino acids. CDR3 residues: CASSRQGVTGQYF. DNA of the CDR3: TGTGCCAGCAGCAGACAGGGGGTTACTGGGCAGTACTTC.